The next 30 T cell receptor beta chains were all read from a single sample in a study of T cells after yellow fever vaccination. TCRdb reprocessed the 5' RACE reads with MiXCR, giving one entry per CDR3 protein. The table includes about 580,000 distinct CDR3 sequences, less than 20% detected once. This specimen was PBMCs, taken about 5 days after the first yellow fever vaccination. These receptors came from a man younger than 35 who received the YFV17D yellow fever vaccine.

Written as DNA, the CDR3 is TGTGCCAGCAGCGAAGGGTACTCCAAAAACATTCAGTACTTC. It codes for CASSEGYSKNIQYF. The chain joins TRBV7-9 to TRBJ2-4; no clear D gene. The V gene lost 5 bases and the J gene lost 2 bases, with 10 bases spanning the gap. CDR3 size: 14 residues. Germline-derived CDR1 and CDR2 are SEHNR and FQNEAQ (reference sequence).

The chain uses TRBV4-3 and TRBJ1-1; TRBD1 agrees at 7 bases. The V gene end was trimmed by 0 bases and the J gene end by 4 bases; junction bases not matched to a gene: 8. Per the germline V gene, CDR1 is LGHNA and CDR2 is YSLEER. This CDR3 comprises 16 residues. CDR3 region: CASSQEQGIGSTEAFF. CDR3 DNA: TGCGCCAGCAGCCAAGAACAGGGGATAGGAAGCACTGAAGCTTTCTTT.

The chain links TRBV6-5 to TRBJ2-5; no clear D. CDR3 length: 13 residues. Germline CDR1 is MNHEY and CDR2 is SVGAGI. Trimming took 5 bases from V and 4 from J, leaving 11 bases between them. This CDR3 is CASSVHRAETQYF. The CDR3 nucleotides are TGTGCCAGCAGTGTCCACAGAGCAGAGACCCAGTACTTC.

This clonotype was seen only a few times. V gene TRBV27 combines with J gene TRBJ1-1, with D uncertain. The V end lost 5 bases, the J end lost 3 bases, and 13 bases lay between the germline ends. Germline CDR1 is MNHEY and CDR2 is SMNVEV (reference sequence). The CDR3 runs 14 residues. DNA of the CDR3: TGTGCCAGCAGTCCCTACGACGGTGACACTGAAGCTTTCTTT. Its translation is CASSPYDGDTEAFF.

The chain recombines TRBV5-1 with TRBJ2-3; D is possibly TRBD1 or TRBD2 (6 bases each). V was cut by 2 bases and J by 0 bases, with 16 bases left in between. CDR1 SGHRS and CDR2 YFSETQ come from the germline V gene. The CDR3 spans 17 residues. The CDR3 DNA reads as TGCGCCAGCAGCTTTTATAACGGGGGCCCTAGCACAGATACGCAGTATTTT. Protein product: CASSFYNGGPSTDTQYF.

CDR3 protein: CASSQEIGYTEAFF. The CDR3 DNA is TGTGCCAGCAGCCAAGAGATAGGGTACACTGAAGCTTTCTTT. The chain carries TRBV4-2 and TRBJ1-1, with D uncertain. This CDR3 comprises 14 residues. Per the germline V gene, CDR1 is LGHNA and CDR2 is YNFKEQ. V dropped 0 bases and J dropped 3 bases, with 8 bases sitting between them.

This clonotype came up many times. The V gene is TRBV10-2, the J gene TRBJ2-1; D is uncertain. The CDR3 runs 14 residues. V was shortened by 6 bases and J by 12 bases, with 21 bases between the two germline ends. The germline CDR1 and CDR2 sequences are WSHSY and SAAADI. CDR3 sequence: CASREPGSSQAQFF. CDR3 nucleotide sequence: TGCGCCAGCAGAGAGCCGGGTTCCTCCCAGGCGCAGTTCTTC.

The rearrangement joins TRBV7-2 to TRBJ2-3; 10 nucleotides align to TRBD2. From germline, CDR1 is SGHTA and CDR2 FQGNSA. The CDR3 consists of 15 residues. The J segment lost 3 bases and the V segment lost 5 bases, leaving 5 bases of the junction unmatched. In DNA form, the CDR3 reads TGTGCCAGCAGCCATACTAGCGGGGCGACAGATACGCAGTATTTT. Its translation: CASSHTSGATDTQYF.

In its sample, this clonotype was seen a few times. This chain joins TRBV20-1 and TRBJ2-5; TRBD2 might be the D (5 bases). CDR3 length: 12 residues. The germline V gene encodes CDR1 DFQATT and CDR2 SNEGSKA (reference sequence). Trimming shortened V by 5 bases and J by 2 bases, and 9 bases separated the two germline ends. CDR3 coding DNA: TGCAGTGCTTGCCGGGAACAAGAGACCCAGTACTTC. Its translation: CSACREQETQYF.

The chain couples TRBV2 to TRBJ1-1; maybe TRBD1 (5 bases). Germline V gene sequence: CDR1 SNHLY, CDR2 FYNNEI. The CDR3 is 17 amino acids. Trimming stripped 9 bases from V and 4 bases from J, with 27 bases between. The CDR3 sequence: CARQRGRGADGSTEAFF. CDR3 sequence (DNA): TGTGCCAGGCAGAGGGGACGAGGTGCTGACGGGAGCACTGAAGCTTTCTTT.

The chain combines TRBV7-9 with TRBJ2-5; 9 bases line up with TRBD1. The CDR3 length is 15 residues. The V segment lost 5 bases and the J segment 2 bases; nucleotides outside the gene matches: 6. CDR1 SEHNR and CDR2 FQNEAQ come from the germline V gene (reference sequence). The CDR3 DNA is TGTGCCAGCAGCCCCCGGGACAGGGAACAAGAGACCCAGTACTTC. This translates into CASSPRDREQETQYF. Based on the CDR3 plus reference TRBV7-9 and TRBJ2-5, the full variable domain is DTGVSQNPRHKITKRGQNVTFRCDPISEHNRLYWYRQTLGQGPEFLTYFQNEAQLEKSRLLSDRFSAERPKGSFSTLEIQRTEQGDSAMYLCASSPRDREQETQYFGPGTRLLVL.

A few counts support this clonotype. This rearrangement joins TRBV5-1 to TRBJ1-1; D gene unclear. CDR3 length: 13 residues. The germline V gene encodes CDR1 SGHRS and CDR2 YFSETQ. Trimming cost V 1 base and J 5 bases, with 9 bases left between them. The CDR3 coding sequence is TGCGCCAGCAGCTTGAAGGGTGAAACTGAAGCTTTCTTT. It translates to CASSLKGETEAFF.

The genes are TRBV12-3 or TRBV12-4 and TRBJ2-7; 8 bases match TRBD1. This CDR3 has 12 residues. V gave up 5 bases and J gave up 6 bases; unmatched junction bases: 3. Here the CDR3 reads CASSVTGVEQYF. CDR3 bases: TGTGCCAGCAGTGTGACAGGGGTCGAGCAGTACTTC.

This clonotype occurred a few times. The chain joins TRBV12-3 or TRBV12-4 to TRBJ2-3; D is perhaps TRBD1 or TRBD2 (6 bases each). Trimming cost V 6 bases and J 3 bases, with 16 bases left between them. CDR3 size: 15 residues. The CDR3 here is CASRFGGRSTDTQYF. DNA for the CDR3: TGTGCCAGCAGATTTGGGGGGCGCAGTACAGATACGCAGTATTTT.

The V and J genes are TRBV11-2 and TRBJ2-7; D remains unclear. The CDR3 extends over 13 amino acids. The germline gives CDR1 SGHAT, CDR2 FQNNGV. V was trimmed by 6 bases and J by 1 base, leaving 10 bases between them. CDR3 bases: TGTGCCAGCAGGAATGAAGTGTCCTACGAGCAGTACTTC. Translating it yields CASRNEVSYEQYF.

This chain links TRBV7-2 with TRBJ1-1; D remains unclear. The CDR3 is 14 residues long. With 2 bases removed from V and 3 bases from J, the gap between germline ends came to 10 bases. Per germline, CDR1 SGHTA and CDR2 FQGNSA. The CDR3 is CASSLSPGYTEAFF. DNA for the CDR3: TGTGCCAGCAGCTTAAGTCCGGGGTACACTGAAGCTTTCTTT.

This clonotype was counted between two and nine times. V usage is TRBV4-1 and J usage is TRBJ2-7; no clear D. The germline V gene has CDR1 MGHRA and CDR2 YSYEKL. Trimming removed 1 base at V and 3 bases at J, with 13 bases between. The CDR3 extends over 15 amino acids. The DNA of the CDR3 is TGCGCCAGCAGCCAAGCCCTTATCACCATCTACGAGCAGTACTTC. Protein: CASSQALITIYEQYF.

The chain is built from TRBV29-1 and TRBJ1-4; 7 nucleotides match TRBD1. CDR3 length equals 13 residues. Germline V gene lookup returns CDR1 SQVTM and CDR2 ANQGSEA. Losses at the gene ends were 7 bases for V and 8 bases for J; bases not matched to a gene: 10. The CDR3 bases are TGCAGCGGACAAGGGGGGACAGAAGAAAAACTGTTTTTT. It is translated as CSGQGGTEEKLFF.

The chain has TRBV2 and TRBJ2-7, with D maybe TRBD1 (6 bases). Trimming cost V 4 bases and J 4 bases, with 11 bases left between them. The CDR3 is 13 residues long. The germline V gene encodes CDR1 SNHLY and CDR2 FYNNEI. CDR3 sequence: CASSGDRSYEQYF. CDR3 DNA sequence: TGTGCCAGCAGTGGAGACAGGTCGTACGAGCAGTACTTC.

This chain uses TRBV7-2 with TRBJ2-2; 11 nucleotides match TRBD1. Germline CDR1 is SGHTA and CDR2 is FQGNSA. The CDR3 is 16 residues long. Unmatched junction bases numbered 7, after V lost 6 bases and J lost 4 bases. The CDR3 region has the DNA TGTGCCAGCAGATTGGCCGGGACAGGGGGCACCGGGGAGCTGTTTTTT. Translating gives CASRLAGTGGTGELFF.

There are a few counts of this clonotype. The chain employs TRBV6-5 and TRBJ1-4; tentative D call: TRBD1 (6 bases). V lost 0 bases and J lost 3, with 8 bases in between. This CDR3 is built from 15 residues. CDR1 and CDR2 (germline): MNHEY, SVGAGI. The CDR3 DNA is TGTGCCAGCAGTTACTCGGGACAATCTAATGAAAAACTGTTTTTT. It codes for CASSYSGQSNEKLFF.

This clonotype was detected only a few times. The chain combines TRBV20-1 with TRBJ2-3; maybe TRBD1 (6 bases). The germline gives CDR1 DFQATT, CDR2 SNEGSKA (reference sequence). V lost 0 bases and J 10 bases, leaving 17 bases between the germline ends. This CDR3 is 14 amino acids long. The CDR3 DNA reads TGCAGTGCTAGAGATAACGCTAGAGGGGGTGCGCAGTATTTT. Protein product: CSARDNARGGAQYF.

The J gene is TRBJ2-2, the V gene TRBV25-1; D is undetermined. Trimming stripped 2 bases from V and 2 bases from J, with 9 bases between. The V gene's germline CDR1 is MGHDK and CDR2 SYGVNS. CDR3 length: 15 residues. The CDR3 loop is CASSEGWDNTGELFF. The CDR3 bases are TGTGCCAGCAGTGAAGGCTGGGATAACACCGGGGAGCTGTTTTTT.

This clonotype has a handful of counts. The rearrangement joins TRBV3-1 to TRBJ2-1; 9 bases map to TRBD2. CDR1 is LGHDT, CDR2 YNNKEL, per germline (reference sequence). J gave up 0 bases and V 4 bases, and 10 bases lay outside the gene matches. The CDR3 runs 18 residues. CDR3 bases: TGTGCCAGCAGCCCCCGTCGGACTAGCGTTAGCTCCTACAATGAGCAGTTCTTC. Translation gives CASSPRRTSVSSYNEQFF.

This clonotype was counted a few times. This sequence joins TRBV7-2 and TRBJ2-1; weak D call: TRBD2 (6 bases). This CDR3 has 16 residues. In germline, CDR1 is SGHTA, CDR2 FQGNSA. V dropped 5 bases and J dropped 5 bases, with 19 bases sitting between them. The CDR3 is CASSLLVGLQNNEQFF. CDR3 coding DNA: TGTGCCAGCAGCCTCCTGGTGGGACTCCAGAACAATGAGCAGTTCTTC.

The genes are TRBV7-9 and TRBJ1-1; a weak D match, TRBD1 (6 bases). The CDR3 sequence is 13 residues long. Trimming removed 6 bases at V and 0 bases at J, with 8 bases between. The V gene's germline CDR1 is SEHNR and CDR2 FQNEAQ (reference sequence). In DNA, the CDR3 is TGTGCCAGCAGGGGGGGCATGAACACTGAAGCTTTCTTT. This sequence encodes CASRGGMNTEAFF.

This clonotype has just a few counts. The chain recombines TRBV7-9 with TRBJ2-2, with D perhaps TRBD1 (5 bases). The V gene's germline CDR1 is SEHNR and CDR2 FQNEAQ (reference sequence). CDR3 length: 14 amino acids. The germline V and J ends were trimmed by 3 bases and 6 bases, with 11 bases remaining between them. CDR3 sequence: CASSFRAVAGELFF. The DNA for the CDR3 is TGTGCCAGCAGCTTCAGGGCAGTTGCCGGGGAGCTGTTTTTT.

This clonotype has just a few counts. The chain employs TRBV20-1 and TRBJ1-5, with a weak D call TRBD1 (6 bases). Germline assignment: CDR1 DFQATT and CDR2 SNEGSKA (reference sequence). The CDR3 runs 16 residues. V dropped 2 bases and J dropped 5 bases, with 19 bases sitting between them. CDR3 sequence: CSARTSTGLGDQPQHF. The CDR3, as DNA: TGCAGTGCTAGAACGTCGACAGGCCTTGGGGATCAGCCCCAGCATTTT.

This clonotype has at least ten counts. The chain couples TRBV12-3 or TRBV12-4 to TRBJ1-4; D is unclear. CDR3 length equals 14 residues. The V end was cut by 3 bases, the J end by 7 bases, with 12 bases between. The CDR3 nucleotides are TGTGCCAGCAGTTTTGTGGGGATGGCTGAAAAACTGTTTTTT. This gives the protein CASSFVGMAEKLFF.

This clonotype was picked up a small number of times. The chain carries TRBV9 and TRBJ2-7; unclear D gene. Trimming took 3 bases from V and 6 from J, leaving 13 bases between them. The CDR3 runs to 13 residues. Looked up from germline, CDR1 is SGDLS and CDR2 is YYNGEE. CDR3 sequence (DNA): TGTGCCAGCAGCGCTCAGACCGTCTCCGAGCAGTACTTC. Translated, it gives CASSAQTVSEQYF.